This TCR beta chain was profiled in a study of cytomegalovirus exposure and HLA in healthy donors. Study in general: T cells numbering about 200 million yielded 90 million to 140 million unique TCR beta sequences in an earlier analysis.

Study conclusions and caveats: Previously analyzed data showed that most TCR beta V segments were productive at a frequency of about 87% or about 30%. Most sequenced TCRs were rare (though some public TCRs occurred in many donors). Reports described diagnosis of cytomegalovirus status by the classifier as highly specific and sensitive.

Researchers ran the PCR with 60 Vbeta and 13 Jbeta primers. Using immunoSEQ multiplex PCR, the repertoire was profiled, and TCRdb retains in-frame clones only, with some absent. Here the sample spans some 130,000 clones, 65% to 80% being singletons. Turning to this clone: Antigen unknown.

The CDR3 covers 15 residues. The germline gives CDR1 SGHNT, CDR2 YYREEE (reference sequence). V gave up 0 bases and J gave up 4 bases, with 14 bases separating them. The chain recombines TRBV5-4 with TRBJ2-7; possibly TRBD2 for D (5 bases). Sequenced material: PBMCs. The sequence derives from a man aged 40-49 years in good health and CMV-seropositive. Written as DNA, the CDR3 is TGTGCCAGCAGCTTGGATCCGCTCGGGGAATACGAGCAGTACTTC. It specifies CASSLDPLGEYEQYF.